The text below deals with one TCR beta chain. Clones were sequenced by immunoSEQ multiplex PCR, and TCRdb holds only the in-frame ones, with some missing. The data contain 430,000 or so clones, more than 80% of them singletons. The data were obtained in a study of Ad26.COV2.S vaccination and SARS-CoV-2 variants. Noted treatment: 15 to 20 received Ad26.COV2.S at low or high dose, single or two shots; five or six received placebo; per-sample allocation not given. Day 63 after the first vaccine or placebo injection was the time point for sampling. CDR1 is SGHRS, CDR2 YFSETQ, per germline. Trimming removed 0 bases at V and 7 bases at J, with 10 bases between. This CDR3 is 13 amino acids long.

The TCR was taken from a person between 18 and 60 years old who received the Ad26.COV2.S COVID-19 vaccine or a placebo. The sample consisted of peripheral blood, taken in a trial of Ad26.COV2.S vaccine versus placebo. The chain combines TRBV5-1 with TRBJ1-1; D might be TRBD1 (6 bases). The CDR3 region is CASSLARGNEAFF. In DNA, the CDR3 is TGCGCCAGCAGCTTGGCTAGGGGGAATGAAGCTTTCTTT. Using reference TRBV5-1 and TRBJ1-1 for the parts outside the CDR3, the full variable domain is KAGVTQTPRYLIKTRGQQVTLSCSPISGHRSVSWYQQTPGQGLQFLFEYFSETQRNKGNFPGRFSGRQFSNSRSEMNVSTLELGDSALYLCASSLARGNEAFFGQGTRLTVV.